The 32 T cell receptor beta chains listed next were all sequenced from one sample in a study of blood T cells in healthy people across ages. With a J-beta primer mix and a sample-barcoded 5' primer, a second PCR ran about 7 to 11 cycles. TCRdb re-called the 5' RACE reads through MiXCR, storing one row per CDR3 protein. The repertoire holds 1.5 million to 2 million distinct CDR3 sequences, roughly two fifths seen once, with about 23% in the top ten. The sequencing sample was made of blood. These receptor sequences come from a human donor in good health.

This clonotype was seen a few times. The chain has TRBV9 and TRBJ2-4; 8 bases agree with TRBD2. CDR1 is SGDLS and CDR2 is YYNGEE in the germline V gene. This CDR3 contains 14 residues. Losses at the gene ends were 6 bases for V and 8 bases for J; bases not matched to a gene: 10. CDR3 in DNA: TGTGCCAGCACCCCGGGAGGGCACAAGGACATTCAGTACTTC. It encodes CASTPGGHKDIQYF.

The chain has TRBV9 and TRBJ1-2; D might be TRBD1 (6 bases). Germline-derived CDR1 and CDR2 are SGDLS and YYNGEE. This CDR3 contains 14 residues. Trimming took off 0 bases at V and 4 bases at J, with 10 bases between the two ends. The CDR3 here is CASSVGDTSYGYTF. The CDR3 coding sequence is TGTGCCAGCAGCGTAGGGGACACCAGCTATGGCTACACCTTC.

This clonotype was detected a few times. A read error may account for a junction end that differs from germline. V gene TRBV5-1 combines with J gene TRBJ2-1, with D tentatively TRBD2 (5 bases). This CDR3 is built from 12 residues. Germline V gene sequence: CDR1 SGHRS, CDR2 YFSETQ. CDR3 amino acids: CPSSLDLDEQFF. In DNA, the CDR3 is TGCCCCAGCAGCTTGGACTTAGATGAGCAGTTCTTC. Complete variable domain (other parts from reference TRBV5-1 and TRBJ2-1): KAGVTQTPRYLIKTRGQQVTLSCSPISGHRSVSWYQQTPGQGLQFLFEYFSETQRNKGNFPGRFSGRQFSNSRSEMNVSTLELGDSALYLCPSSLDLDEQFFGPGTRLTVL.

This clonotype appeared once. The V call is TRBV19, the J call TRBJ1-5; D unclear. The CDR3 has 13 amino acids. Trimming stripped 4 bases from V and 5 bases from J, with 9 bases between. Germline V gives CDR1 LNHDA, CDR2 SQIVND (reference sequence). CDR3 region: CASSNRGHQPQHF. The DNA for the CDR3 is TGTGCCAGTAGTAATCGGGGTCATCAGCCCCAGCATTTT.

Note on this clonotype: A junction boundary mismatches the germline segment, possibly from a read error. V usage is TRBV28 and J usage is TRBJ2-5, with 7 bases fitting TRBD1. Near its end, the DNA agrees better with TRBJ2-7, so the J call may be wrong. The CDR3 sequence is 14 residues long. Germline lookup yields CDR1 MDHEN and CDR2 SYDVKM. The CDR3 DNA reads TGTACCAGCAGCATACCGGGACAGATATACGAGCAGTACTTC. Protein: CTSSIPGQIYEQYF.

This chain links TRBV6-1 with TRBJ2-7; TRBD1 aligns across 10 bases. Germline lookup yields CDR1 MNHNS and CDR2 SASEGT. Germline trimming cut 6 bases from V and 2 bases from J; bases unmatched to any gene: 7. The CDR3 is 15 amino acids. In nucleotides, the CDR3 is TGTGCCAGCAGACCAGGGACAGGGGCAGCCTACGAGCAGTACTTC. It codes for CASRPGTGAAYEQYF.

The chain employs TRBV19 and TRBJ2-1, with D perhaps given as TRBD1 or TRBD2 (5 bases each). V was shortened by 8 bases and J by 0 bases, with 11 bases between the two germline ends. Germline CDR1 is LNHDA and CDR2 is SQIVND (reference sequence). The CDR3 has 14 residues. The CDR3 coding sequence is TGTGCCAGTGGGCCAGGGAGCTCCTACAATGAGCAGTTCTTC. Amino acids: CASGPGSSYNEQFF.

Worth noting for this clonotype: Germline is not matched at one junction end, which may reflect a read error. The chain employs TRBV9 and TRBJ1-2, with 9 positions matching TRBD1. CDR1 is SGDLS, CDR2 YYNGEE, per germline. The length of the CDR3 is 13 residues. This chain's CDR3 is CASSETGGYSYTF. CDR3 coding DNA: TGTGCCAGCAGCGAAACAGGGGGCTATAGCTACACCTTC.

The chain couples TRBV27 to TRBJ2-5; no firm D call. The last part of the DNA fits TRBJ2-7 better; the J call may be wrong. This CDR3 region has 14 residues. In germline, CDR1 is MNHEY, CDR2 SMNVEV (reference sequence). This CDR3 reads CASSLSVKAYEQYF. CDR3 DNA: TGTGCCAGCAGTTTATCGGTGAAAGCCTACGAGCAGTACTTC.

This clonotype showed up just a few times. The rearrangement uses TRBV9 and TRBJ1-5, with D perhaps matching TRBD1 (5 bases). Trimming removed 3 bases at V and 0 bases at J, with 10 bases between. The CDR3 runs to 15 residues. Germline V gene data show CDR1 as SGDLS and CDR2 as YYNGEE. The CDR3 protein is CASSETAYSNQPQHF. CDR3 in DNA: TGTGCCAGCAGCGAGACAGCTTATAGCAATCAGCCCCAGCATTTT.

This sequence joins TRBV18 and TRBJ2-7, with TRBD1 identical over 7 bases. The CDR3 is made up of 14 amino acids. The germline V gene encodes CDR1 KGHSH and CDR2 LQKENI. V lost 1 base and J lost 6; bases outside the gene matches: 6. CDR3 nucleotide sequence: TGTGCCAGCTCACCACAGGACAGGTTAGGCGAGCAGTACTTC. Protein product: CASSPQDRLGEQYF.

The chain links TRBV4-3 to TRBJ2-3; no firm D call. Trimming stripped 1 base from V and 4 bases from J, with 9 bases between. Germline CDR1 reads LGHNA; CDR2 reads YSLEER. This CDR3 is built from 14 residues. The DNA of the CDR3 is TGCGCCAGCAGCCAAGGTTTAGTAGCAGATACGCAGTATTTT. Amino acid sequence: CASSQGLVADTQYF.

The chain recombines TRBV10-3 with TRBJ2-1; 8 bases fit TRBD2. V dropped 2 bases and J dropped 5; count of bases not matched to a gene: 5. The CDR3 totals 15 residues. CDR1 is ENHRY, CDR2 SYGVKD, per germline. CDR3 amino acids: CAISEQRGLHNEQFF. The CDR3 nucleotides read TGTGCCATCAGTGAGCAGCGGGGGCTTCACAATGAGCAGTTCTTC.

This clonotype was seen a few times. The rearrangement uses TRBV5-1 and TRBJ2-2; D call uncertain. Deletions cut 0 bases from V and 6 bases from J, with 6 bases between. Germline V CDR1 and CDR2: SGHRS, YFSETQ. The length of the CDR3 is 13 residues. The CDR3, as DNA: TGCGCCAGCAGCTTGGAGGCCTCCGGGGAGCTGTTTTTT. Its translation is CASSLEASGELFF.

This clonotype was observed many times. The genes are TRBV6-2 or TRBV6-3 and TRBJ2-1; no definite D call. CDR1 and CDR2 (germline): MNHEY, SVGEGT. The CDR3 consists of 14 residues. V lost 0 bases and J 5 bases, leaving 8 bases between the germline ends. Here the CDR3 DNA reads TGTGCCAGCAGTTACTCGTTAGGCGACAATGAGCAGTTCTTC. Translating gives CASSYSLGDNEQFF.

This clonotype came up a few times. V is TRBV29-1 and J is TRBJ2-1, with 7 nucleotides matching TRBD2. Germline values: CDR1 SQVTM, CDR2 ANQGSEA. V gave up 7 bases and J gave up 0 bases; unmatched junction bases: 3. The CDR3 length is 13 residues. CDR3 coding DNA: TGCAGCGCGGGGGGAGGCTCCTACAATGAGCAGTTCTTC. Translation: CSAGGGSYNEQFF.

This chain links TRBV7-3 with TRBJ1-2; D possibly corresponds to TRBD1 (6 bases). V gave up 1 base and J gave up 4 bases, with 7 bases separating them. This CDR3 comprises 13 residues. The germline gives CDR1 SGHTA, CDR2 FQGTGA. CDR3 sequence (DNA): TGTGCCAGCAGCTTAATAGGGGGCTATGGCTACACCTTC. Translation gives CASSLIGGYGYTF.

The chain uses TRBV12-3 or TRBV12-4 and TRBJ2-3; D is perhaps TRBD1 (5 bases). Between the trimmed V and J ends, which lost 1 base and 4 bases, there was a span of 12 bases. The CDR3 runs to 15 residues. The CDR3 DNA reads as TGTGCCAGCAGTTTAGGGAACAGGAAAGCAGATACGCAGTATTTT. It codes for CASSLGNRKADTQYF.

This clonotype was observed once. The DNA of the CDR3 is TGCAGTGCTAGGGGGCAGGTTCTAAGCATTCAGTACTTC. Its translation: CSARGQVLSIQYF. The V and J genes are TRBV20-1 and TRBJ2-4, with D perhaps TRBD1 (5 bases). The CDR3 contains 13 residues. V shed 3 bases and J shed 9 bases, with 15 bases lying between them. Germline CDR1 reads DFQATT; CDR2 reads SNEGSKA (reference sequence).

This clonotype turned up a few times. The J gene is TRBJ2-7, the V gene TRBV5-1; D possibly matches TRBD1 or TRBD2 (5 bases each). Germline V gene lookup returns CDR1 SGHRS and CDR2 YFSETQ. This CDR3 spans 13 amino acids. V lost 6 bases, J lost 0 bases, and 10 bases lay in between. CDR3 nucleotides: TGCGCCAGCAACCGGGACGGCTCCTACGAGCAGTACTTC. It encodes CASNRDGSYEQYF.

This clonotype was seen a few times. The chain joins TRBV4-2 to TRBJ1-2; D is unclear. The CDR3 covers 15 residues. Germline CDR1 and CDR2: LGHNA and YNFKEQ. V shed 1 base and J shed 5 bases, with 14 bases lying between them. The CDR3 loop reads CASSQVKGSVYGYTF. As DNA, the CDR3 is TGTGCCAGCAGCCAAGTCAAGGGAAGTGTTTATGGCTACACCTTC.

The chain couples TRBV11-3 to TRBJ2-5, with D hard to call. The V gene's germline CDR1 is SGHNT and CDR2 YENEEA. This CDR3 has 14 residues. Between the trimmed V and J ends, which lost 1 base and 0 bases, there was a span of 6 bases. The CDR3: CASSLVTYQETQYF. DNA for the CDR3: TGTGCCAGCAGCTTAGTAACATACCAAGAGACCCAGTACTTC.

The chain employs TRBV7-6 and TRBJ2-1; possible D gene TRBD2, 5 bases. Trimming took 2 bases from V and 9 from J, leaving 17 bases between them. Germline CDR1 is SGHVS and CDR2 is FNYEAQ. The CDR3 is made up of 15 amino acids. The CDR3 coding sequence is TGTGCCAGCAGCTTATGGATGAACCGGGGTAGTGAGCAGTTCTTC. Its translation is CASSLWMNRGSEQFF.

This clonotype was observed at least ten times. This chain's CDR3 is CSVGQSSGANVLTF. In nucleotides, the CDR3 is TGCAGCGTAGGACAGAGCTCTGGGGCCAACGTCCTGACTTTC. The chain is built from TRBV29-1 and TRBJ2-6; a possible D gene is TRBD1 (6 bases). This CDR3 spans 14 amino acids. V was pared by 6 bases and J by 0 bases, with 9 bases between. Germline V gene data show CDR1 as SQVTM and CDR2 as ANQGSEA. Using reference TRBV29-1 and TRBJ2-6 for the parts outside the CDR3, the full variable domain is SAVISQKPSRDICQRGTSLTIQCQVDSQVTMMFWYRQQPGQSLTLIATANQGSEATYESGFVIDKFPISRPNLTFSTLTVSNMSPEDSSIYLCSVGQSSGANVLTFGAGSRLTVL.

For this clonotype: Given a much more abundant clone one base away, this may be a read error. V is TRBV20-1 and J is TRBJ2-1; weak D call: TRBD1 (6 bases). The CDR3 is 13 residues long. CDR1 and CDR2 from the germline V gene are DFQATT and SNEGSKA (reference sequence). V lost 5 bases to trimming and J lost 10 bases, with 18 bases between them. The CDR3 here is CSAERKGVYEQFF. Here the CDR3 DNA reads TGCAGTGCTGAGCGCAAGGGGGTCTACGAGCAGTTCTTC.

The genes are TRBV5-1 and TRBJ1-1; D gene unclear. Germline V CDR1 and CDR2: SGHRS, YFSETQ. This CDR3 region has 14 residues. Trimming shortened V by 0 bases and J by 1 base, and 7 bases separated the two germline ends. CDR3 sequence reads: CASSLDVGNTEAFF. DNA of the CDR3: TGCGCCAGCAGCTTGGATGTGGGGAACACTGAAGCTTTCTTT.

The chain is built from TRBV7-2 and TRBJ1-3, with D unresolved. V was cut by 0 bases and J by 0 bases, with 6 bases left in between. The CDR3 consists of 15 residues. Looked up from germline, CDR1 is SGHTA and CDR2 is FQGNSA. The CDR3 protein is CASSLAGFSGNTIYF. DNA of the CDR3: TGTGCCAGCAGCTTAGCAGGCTTCTCTGGAAACACCATATATTTT.

The table lists this clonotype with a few counts. The chain has TRBV28 and TRBJ2-5, with a weak D call TRBD2 (6 bases). The CDR3 covers 15 residues. Germline V gene sequence: CDR1 MDHEN, CDR2 SYDVKM. Trimming removed 4 bases at V and 7 bases at J, with 19 bases between. The CDR3 DNA is TGTGCCAGCAGTTCCAAGCGGGCCCCACGTACGACCCAGTACTTC. Its protein is CASSSKRAPRTTQYF.

This sequence joins TRBV7-2 and TRBJ1-2; D gene unclear. This CDR3 is 14 amino acids long. With 8 bases removed from V and 0 bases from J, the gap between germline ends came to 13 bases. The germline CDR1 and CDR2 sequences are SGHTA and FQGNSA. Here the CDR3 DNA reads TGTGCCAGCGCACTACGACCGACTAACTATGGCTACACCTTC. Its translation: CASALRPTNYGYTF.

Turning to this clonotype: A much more abundant neighbour one base away suggests this may be a read error. The chain couples TRBV7-6 to TRBJ2-1; 10 nucleotides match TRBD2. The CDR3 is 15 amino acids. Looked up from germline, CDR1 is SGHVS and CDR2 is FNYEAQ. The CDR3 bases are TGTGCCAACAGCCCTCTAGCGGGGGTAATGAATGAGCAGTTCTTC. Translation: CANSPLAGVMNEQFF. Full variable domain (rest looked up from reference TRBV7-6 and TRBJ2-1): GAGVSQSPRYKVTKRGQDVALRCDPISGHVSLYWYRQALGQGPEFLTYFNYEAQQDKSGLPNDRFSAERPEGSISTLTIQRTEQRDSAMYRCANSPLAGVMNEQFFGPGTRLTVL.

There are a few counts of this clonotype. The rearrangement uses TRBV29-1 and TRBJ1-1, with TRBD1 matching over 7 bases. This CDR3 has 16 residues. Trimming took 5 bases from V and 0 from J; bases not matched to a gene: 12. CDR1 and CDR2 from the germline V gene are SQVTM and ANQGSEA. CDR3 loop: CSVIGGMRRVNTEAFF. The CDR3 nucleotides are TGCAGCGTTATAGGGGGCATGAGACGTGTGAACACTGAAGCTTTCTTT.

This rearrangement joins TRBV10-3 to TRBJ1-1, with 7 nucleotides matching TRBD1. The CDR3 has 16 amino acids. The germline CDR1 and CDR2 sequences are ENHRY and SYGVKD. V lost 2 bases to trimming and J lost 8 bases; unmatched junction nucleotides: 14. CDR3 loop: CAISERAGTARGEAFF. The CDR3, as DNA: TGTGCCATCAGTGAGCGAGCCGGGACAGCGAGGGGGGAAGCTTTCTTT.